The 26 T cell receptor beta chains below come from one sample, sequenced in a study of cytomegalovirus exposure and HLA in healthy donors (dated by TCRdb to 2017 to 2019). The library was produced with the immunoSEQ multiplex PCR assay. TCRdb re-hosts the immuneACCESS table, in-frame sequences only. Its copies lack some clones; in the studies checked, an unresolved V gene accounts for under half of them, and the cause for the rest is not known. The sample table holds approximately 180,000 clones, of which roughly 88% were seen once. About 1.6% of the sample is held by the ten biggest clonotypes. The sequenced sample was PBMCs. Receptors were obtained from a woman younger than 35 in good health and CMV-seronegative.

The V and J genes are TRBV7-9 and TRBJ1-2, with a tentative D call TRBD1 (5 bases). CDR3 length: 14 amino acids. V was cut by 5 bases and J by 7 bases, with 17 bases left in between. The germline V gene encodes CDR1 SEHNR and CDR2 FQNEAQ (reference sequence). This chain's CDR3 is CASSAAGEAVGYTF. CDR3 DNA: TGTGCCAGCAGCGCCGCGGGGGAGGCGGTTGGCTACACCTTC.

V and J are TRBV5-4 and TRBJ2-3; 14 bases match TRBD2. In germline, CDR1 is SGHNT, CDR2 YYREEE (reference sequence). V dropped 6 bases and J dropped 3; count of bases not matched to a gene: 12. The CDR3 is 18 residues long. CDR3 sequence (DNA): TGTGCCAGCACCCTAGGACTAGCGGGGGGCAAGGGGACAGATACGCAGTATTTT. It codes for CASTLGLAGGKGTDTQYF. Supplemented by reference TRBV5-4 and TRBJ2-3, the full variable domain reads ETGVTQSPTHLIKTRGQQVTLRCSSQSGHNTVSWYQQALGQGPQFIFQYYREEENGRGNFPPRFSGLQFPNYSSELNVNALELDDSALYLCASTLGLAGGKGTDTQYFGPGTRLTVL.

On this clone: Other nucleotide sequences from this sample produce the same CDR3. The chain uses TRBV4-2 and TRBJ2-3, with D possibly matching TRBD2 (5 bases). V gave up 3 bases and J gave up 6 bases, with 22 bases separating them. Germline V CDR1 and CDR2: LGHNA, YNFKEQ. This CDR3 is built from 17 residues. This chain's CDR3 is CASSQDNERNYADTQYF. The CDR3 DNA follows: TGTGCCAGCAGCCAGGATAACGAGCGGAACTATGCCGATACGCAGTATTTT.

The J gene is TRBJ1-1, the V gene TRBV15, with 7 bases lining up with TRBD1. V was pared by 1 base and J by 1 base, with 9 bases of the junction left unmatched. The CDR3 spans 17 residues. Germline V gene sequence: CDR1 LNHNV, CDR2 YYDKDF (reference sequence). CDR3 DNA sequence: TGTGCCACCAGCAGAGGTATACAGGGGAAGGGGAACACTGAAGCTTTCTTT. It encodes CATSRGIQGKGNTEAFF.

This rearrangement joins TRBV28 to TRBJ2-7; 7 nucleotides agree with TRBD2. V gave up 3 bases and J gave up 2 bases; unmatched junction bases: 4. Germline CDR1 MDHEN, CDR2 SYDVKM. The CDR3 has 14 amino acids. CDR3 residues: CASSFAGVTYEQYF. CDR3 nucleotide sequence: TGTGCCAGCAGTTTCGCGGGGGTCACCTACGAGCAGTACTTC.

The chain carries TRBV6-1 and TRBJ2-7; 11 positions match TRBD2. Trimming cost V 3 bases and J 6 bases; bases outside gene matches: 4. In germline, CDR1 is MNHNS, CDR2 SASEGT. The CDR3 runs to 14 residues. The CDR3 DNA sequence: TGTGCCAGCAGTGACTCTAGCGGGAGGTTCGAGCAGTACTTC. Translation gives CASSDSSGRFEQYF.

This clone is a singleton in its sample. The chain uses TRBV5-4 and TRBJ2-2, with D perhaps TRBD1 (5 bases). CDR3 length: 17 residues. Germline CDR1 is SGHNT and CDR2 is YYREEE (reference sequence). Trimming removed 3 bases from V and 2 bases from J, with 17 bases in between. The CDR3 DNA sequence: TGTGCCAGCAGCTCTTCTTGGCAGGGTATCAACACCGGGGAGCTGTTTTTT. This codes for CASSSSWQGINTGELFF.

This chain uses TRBV30 with TRBJ1-1, with D tentatively TRBD1 (6 bases). The length of the CDR3 is 17 residues. Trimming shortened V by 2 bases and J by 1 base, and 20 bases separated the two germline ends. Germline V gene sequence: CDR1 GTSNPN, CDR2 SVGIG (reference sequence). CDR3 sequence (DNA): TGTGCCTGGAGTACAGGGCCCGCGGGCAGGGCGAACACTGAAGCTTTCTTT. Protein sequence: CAWSTGPAGRANTEAFF.

This CDR3 reads CATLMGQVSYEQYF. CDR3 DNA: TGTGCCACCCTGATGGGACAAGTCTCCTACGAGCAGTACTTC. This chain joins TRBV6-1 and TRBJ2-7; D perhaps matches TRBD1 (6 bases). CDR1 and CDR2 from the germline V gene are MNHNS and SASEGT. Between the trimmed V and J ends, which lost 10 bases and 0 bases, there was a span of 16 bases. The CDR3 runs to 14 residues.

The rearrangement uses TRBV6-1 and TRBJ1-3; TRBD1 might be the D (6 bases). Looked up from germline, CDR1 is MNHNS and CDR2 is SASEGT. The V end lost 2 bases, the J end lost 0 bases, and 11 bases lay between the germline ends. CDR3 size: 16 residues. The CDR3 region has the DNA TGTGCCAGCAGTGAATCTGGGGGCCTCTCTGGAAACACCATATATTTT. Protein sequence: CASSESGGLSGNTIYF.

V usage is TRBV7-9 and J usage is TRBJ1-1; maybe TRBD1 (6 bases). The CDR3 is made up of 13 amino acids. V was cut by 0 bases and J by 5 bases, with 7 bases left in between. The germline gives CDR1 SEHNR, CDR2 FQNEAQ (reference sequence). CDR3 residues: CASSLAGTTEAFF. The CDR3 bases are TGTGCCAGCAGCTTAGCCGGGACAACTGAAGCTTTCTTT.

This sequence joins TRBV2 and TRBJ2-1; 7 nucleotides align to TRBD1. Germline V lookup: CDR1 SNHLY, CDR2 FYNNEI. The CDR3 length is 17 residues. After removal of 6 bases from V and 4 bases from J, the junction contained 15 bases not matched to a gene. The CDR3 DNA reads TGTGCCAGCAGCCGAGGACAGGTCGGCCACCCTTACAATGAGCAGTTCTTC. Protein: CASSRGQVGHPYNEQFF.

This clone showed up just a few times. The chain carries TRBV7-8 and TRBJ1-5; D call uncertain. This CDR3 has 15 amino acids. Deletions cut 2 bases from V and 3 bases from J, with 11 bases between. CDR1 SGHVS and CDR2 FQNEAQ come from the germline V gene. The DNA for the CDR3 is TGTGCCAGCAGCTTACTCGGCGGGTACAATCAGCCCCAGCATTTT. Translated, it gives CASSLLGGYNQPQHF.

This chain joins TRBV6-4 and TRBJ2-7, with 11 bases that match TRBD2. CDR1 is MRHNA, CDR2 SNTAGT, per germline. The CDR3 covers 16 residues. Trimming removed 5 bases from V and 1 base from J; junction bases left unmatched: 7. The CDR3 nucleotides are TGTGCCAGCAGTCTAGGGGGGACTAGCGGATCCTACGAGCAGTACTTC. As protein: CASSLGGTSGSYEQYF.

The chain couples TRBV30 to TRBJ1-1, with 7 bases lining up with TRBD1. In germline, CDR1 is GTSNPN, CDR2 SVGIG (reference sequence). The CDR3 runs 13 residues. The J segment lost 5 bases and the V segment lost 0 bases, leaving 3 bases of the junction unmatched. The CDR3 nucleotides are TGTGCCTGGAGTGTTGCAGGGGGTACTGAAGCTTTCTTT. Residues: CAWSVAGGTEAFF.

This chain connects TRBV11-2 to TRBJ2-2, with 8 nucleotides matching TRBD1. The CDR3 has 15 residues. The trim removed 6 bases at V and 6 bases at J, leaving 9 bases unmatched. Germline V gene data show CDR1 as SGHAT and CDR2 as FQNNGV. This CDR3 reads CASSSYGQGAGELFF. CDR3 in DNA: TGTGCCAGCAGTTCTTATGGACAGGGCGCCGGGGAGCTGTTTTTT.

The V call is TRBV29-1, the J call TRBJ2-7; 7 bases agree with TRBD2. The CDR3 has 15 residues. CDR1 and CDR2 (germline): SQVTM, ANQGSEA. The trim removed 5 bases at V and 0 bases at J, leaving 10 bases unmatched. CDR3 sequence (DNA): TGCAGCGTTCACCAACTGGGACTAACCTCCTACGAGCAGTACTTC. The encoded protein is CSVHQLGLTSYEQYF.

The gene calls are TRBV21-1 and TRBJ1-5. TRBV21-1 is recorded as a pseudogene. The CDR3 covers 23 residues. CDR3 protein: CASSTPTGSDTHLYPISPWPQHF. CDR3 in DNA: TGTGCCAGCAGCACCCCCACGGGGAGCGATACTCACCTGTACCCCATTTCGCCATGGCCCCAGCATTTT.

The chain links TRBV7-9 to TRBJ2-2, with 8 bases matching TRBD2. After removal of 5 bases from V and 5 bases from J, the junction contained 10 bases not matched to a gene. The CDR3 totals 16 residues. CDR1 and CDR2 from the germline V gene are SEHNR and FQNEAQ (reference sequence). CDR3 residues: CASSRHAGGGTGELFF. The CDR3, as DNA: TGTGCCAGCAGCCGTCACGCGGGAGGAGGGACCGGGGAGCTGTTTTTT.

The chain uses TRBV7-9 and TRBJ1-3; D gene unclear. Trimming cost V 4 bases and J 0 bases, with 10 bases left between them. CDR3 length equals 15 residues. Germline CDR1 SEHNR, CDR2 FQNEAQ (reference sequence). CDR3 in DNA: TGTGCCAGCAGCTCAGATTTCAGCTCTGGAAACACCATATATTTT. Its translation is CASSSDFSSGNTIYF.

This chain connects TRBV15 to TRBJ1-6, with D possibly being TRBD1 (6 bases). Trimming shortened V by 0 bases and J by 10 bases, and 22 bases separated the two germline ends. The CDR3 extends over 18 amino acids. The germline V gene has CDR1 LNHNV and CDR2 YYDKDF (reference sequence). DNA for the CDR3: TGTGCCACCAGCAGAGATCAAACCCGACAGGATCTTAGATCACCCCTCCACTTT. This codes for CATSRDQTRQDLRSPLHF.

This rearrangement joins TRBV27 to TRBJ1-1; D call uncertain. The CDR3 length is 16 residues. The V and J ends lost 0 bases and 5 bases respectively, with 16 bases between them. Germline loops: CDR1 MNHEY, CDR2 SMNVEV (reference sequence). CDR3 DNA sequence: TGTGCCAGCAGTTTATCCGGCCGCGGCGTGGTAACTGAAGCTTTCTTT. It specifies CASSLSGRGVVTEAFF.

This clone was counted a few times. V and J are TRBV10-2 and TRBJ2-5; D is perhaps TRBD1 (6 bases). Trimming stripped 2 bases from V and 2 bases from J, with 6 bases between. The CDR3 runs to 13 residues. CDR1 is WSHSY, CDR2 SAAADI, per germline. The CDR3 DNA reads as TGCGCCAGCAGTGAGGGACAGCAAGAGACCCAGTACTTC. Translation gives CASSEGQQETQYF.

This chain connects TRBV19 to TRBJ1-2; D is unresolved. This CDR3 is 10 amino acids long. Germline V gives CDR1 LNHDA, CDR2 SQIVND (reference sequence). CDR3 sequence: CATSRYGYTF. CDR3 DNA: TGTGCTACGTCTAGGTATGGCTACACCTTC.

The chain employs TRBV5-1 and TRBJ1-1; D is perhaps TRBD1 (5 bases). This CDR3 has 13 amino acids. Germline V gene data show CDR1 as SGHRS and CDR2 as YFSETQ. V gave up 3 bases and J gave up 3 bases, with 9 bases separating them. The CDR3 nucleotides read TGCGCCAGCAGCTGGGGGGACTACACTGAAGCTTTCTTT. Encoded protein: CASSWGDYTEAFF.

This chain uses TRBV19 with TRBJ2-2, with D possibly TRBD1 on 6 matching bases. Germline CDR1 is LNHDA and CDR2 is SQIVND (reference sequence). The CDR3 covers 17 residues. V was cut by 2 bases and J by 5 bases, with 18 bases left in between. The chain's CDR3 is CASSILGWTDYTGELFF. The CDR3 DNA reads as TGTGCCAGTAGTATACTTGGGTGGACAGACTATACCGGGGAGCTGTTTTTT.